The TCR beta chain described here comes from a study of metastatic and nonmetastatic thyroid tumors. Points from the study as a whole: In both blood and tumor samples, TCR beta diversity was reported significantly higher for malignant than benign nodules.

All patients reached thyroid surgery having received no treatment beforehand. As originally analysed: What underpinned the distant-metastasis classifier for papillary thyroid cancer was the set of CDR3 differences across clinicopathological groups. TCRdb redid the clone calls on the PCR reads using MiXCR. The V and J calls were not made by the authors but by TCRdb's processing. The sample shows fewer than 35,000 clones, about 10% of them seen only once. This clone has ten or more counts. Its specificity is unknown. Sequenced sample: blood. The clonotype was recovered from a female donor with papillary thyroid cancer or a benign thyroid nodule (not recorded which). Some clones in this sample may be carry-over from other donors' samples.

CDR3: CATSERRGNTEAFF. The CDR3 bases are TGTGCCACCAGTGAGCGACGGGGGAACACTGAAGCTTTCTTT. The chain employs TRBV24-1 and TRBJ1-1; D is unclear. CDR1 KGHDR and CDR2 SFDVKD come from the germline V gene. The CDR3 has 14 residues. Between the trimmed V and J ends, which lost 4 bases and 1 base, there was a span of 9 bases.